Below, 24 T cell receptor beta chains from the same sample are listed, as sequenced in a study of blood T cell repertoires in COVID-19. TCRdb's copy holds only in-frame clones and misses some; the assay was immunoSEQ multiplex PCR. This table has 350,000 or so clones, 87% appearing once. Sequencing used PBMCs or T cells enriched from blood (not recorded which). All receptors derive from a woman in her thirties who had recovered from COVID-19.

The chain carries TRBV3-1 (or the pseudogene TRBV3-2) and TRBJ1-5, with D perhaps TRBD1 (5 bases). This CDR3 comprises 15 residues. Trimming pared 1 base from V and 0 bases from J, leaving 7 bases between. Per germline, CDR1 LGHDT and CDR2 YNNKEL (reference sequence). The DNA for the CDR3 is TGTGCCAGCAGCCAAGGGACACATAGCAATCAGCCCCAGCATTTT. Protein: CASSQGTHSNQPQHF.

This CDR3 reads CASSKVEGGQYTDTQYF. The CDR3 bases are TGTGCCAGCAGCAAAGTGGAAGGGGGACAGTACACAGATACGCAGTATTTT. The chain has TRBV21-1 and TRBJ2-3; the tabulated D call, TRBD1, remains unverified against the DNA. TRBV21-1 represents a pseudogene. The CDR3 has 17 amino acids.

This clone was detected only once. The chain is built from TRBV6-5 and TRBJ1-6; maybe TRBD1 (6 bases). The germline V gene encodes CDR1 MNHEY and CDR2 SVGAGI. The CDR3 covers 15 residues. Trimming removed 5 bases at V and 6 bases at J, with 14 bases between. The CDR3 coding sequence is TGTGCCAGCAGTACGCGGACAGAGACTAATTCACCCCTCCACTTT. Translated, it gives CASSTRTETNSPLHF.

The chain is built from TRBV27 and TRBJ1-6; D perhaps matches TRBD1 (5 bases). There are 15 residues in the CDR3. The V end was cut by 4 bases, the J end by 10 bases, with 17 bases between. The germline CDR1 and CDR2 sequences are MNHEY and SMNVEV (reference sequence). The CDR3 loop reads CASSSPQTGGSPLHF. Here the CDR3 DNA reads TGTGCCAGCAGTTCCCCTCAAACGGGGGGATCACCCCTCCACTTT.

The rearrangement links TRBV10-3 to TRBJ1-2; 10 positions agree with TRBD1. V shed 3 bases and J 0 bases; nucleotides not matched to a gene: 10. The CDR3 sequence is 18 residues long. Germline loops: CDR1 ENHRY, CDR2 SYGVKD. The CDR3 DNA follows: TGTGCCATCAGTGATGTACGTGGGACAGGGGACGCTAACTATGGCTACACCTTC. It encodes CAISDVRGTGDANYGYTF.

The chain has TRBV9 and TRBJ2-2; D may be TRBD1 (5 bases). The CDR3 length is 14 residues. V was shortened by 0 bases and J by 5 bases, with 8 bases between the two germline ends. Germline V gives CDR1 SGDLS, CDR2 YYNGEE. CDR3 coding DNA: TGTGCCAGCAGCGTAGCCTCAGGGACCGGGGAGCTGTTTTTT. Translating gives CASSVASGTGELFF.

This sequence joins TRBV2 and TRBJ1-2, with D unresolved. The length of the CDR3 is 12 residues. Trimming removed 7 bases from V and 2 bases from J, with 8 bases in between. Germline loops: CDR1 SNHLY, CDR2 FYNNEI. The CDR3 DNA reads as TGTGCCAGCACCCGGGTGAACTATGGCTACACCTTC. It yields the protein CASTRVNYGYTF. Together with reference TRBV2 and TRBJ1-2, the CDR3 gives the full variable domain: EPEVTQTPSHQVTQMGQEVILRCVPISNHLYFYWYRQILGQKVEFLVSFYNNEISEKSEIFDDQFSVERPDGSNFTLKIRSTKLEDSAMYFCASTRVNYGYTFGSGTRLTVV.

V and J are TRBV19 and TRBJ2-3; 7 positions agree with TRBD1. CDR3 length equals 14 residues. J gave up 5 bases and V 2 bases, and 4 bases lay outside the gene matches. CDR1 LNHDA and CDR2 SQIVND come from the germline V gene (reference sequence). CDR3 in DNA: TGTGCCAGTAGTATAAGGGGGCCGGAAGATACGCAGTATTTT. Its translation is CASSIRGPEDTQYF.

The chain combines TRBV28 with TRBJ1-6, with D possibly TRBD1 on 6 matching bases. From germline, CDR1 is MDHEN and CDR2 SYDVKM. The CDR3 totals 15 residues. The ends were cut back, 7 bases at V and 0 bases at J, with 10 bases in the middle. The CDR3 here is CASNRQVSYNSPLHF. CDR3 DNA: TGTGCCAGCAACCGACAGGTCTCCTATAATTCACCCCTCCACTTT.

Only a few counts were recorded for this clone. The gene calls are TRBV7-9 and TRBJ1-1, with D maybe TRBD1 (6 bases). V lost 6 bases and J 5 bases, leaving 16 bases between the germline ends. The CDR3 runs to 14 residues. Germline V gene data show CDR1 as SEHNR and CDR2 as FQNEAQ (reference sequence). The CDR3 reads CASSLRDTETEAFF. For the CDR3, the DNA is TGTGCCAGCAGTCTCCGGGACACGGAGACTGAAGCTTTCTTT. Based on the CDR3 plus reference TRBV7-9 and TRBJ1-1, the full variable domain is DTGVSQNPRHKITKRGQNVTFRCDPISEHNRLYWYRQTLGQGPEFLTYFQNEAQLEKSRLLSDRFSAERPKGSFSTLEIQRTEQGDSAMYLCASSLRDTETEAFFGQGTRLTVV.

V and J are TRBV21-1 and TRBJ1-2; TRBD1, the D gene given by the table, was not confirmed from the DNA. TRBV21-1 is noted as a pseudogene. The CDR3 consists of 15 residues. DNA for the CDR3: TGTGCCAGCAGCAAAGGGGACAGGGGGAACTATGGCTACACCTTC. This encodes CASSKGDRGNYGYTF.

The rearrangement links TRBV23-1 to TRBJ1-3; maybe TRBD1 (5 bases). TRBV23-1 counts as an open reading frame of uncertain function. Trimming removed 3 bases from V and 0 bases from J, with 12 bases in between. The CDR3 runs to 16 residues. CDR3 DNA sequence: TGCGCCAGCAGTCACCGGGACTCGAGCTCTGGAAACACCATATATTTT. It translates to CASSHRDSSSGNTIYF.

The chain is built from TRBV19 and TRBJ1-1, with no clear D. The CDR3 has 13 amino acids. V was shortened by 6 bases and J by 6 bases, with 14 bases between the two germline ends. Looked up from germline, CDR1 is LNHDA and CDR2 is SQIVND (reference sequence). In nucleotides, the CDR3 is TGTGCCAGTAGGCGAGGTAGGCCGGCTGAAGCTTTCTTT. Protein sequence: CASRRGRPAEAFF.

The J gene is TRBJ1-5, the V gene TRBV2; D is unresolved. Between the trimmed V and J ends, which lost 7 bases and 4 bases, there was a span of 8 bases. The CDR3 sequence is 12 residues long. The germline gives CDR1 SNHLY, CDR2 FYNNEI. The CDR3 loop is CASKAGNQPQHF. The DNA of the CDR3 is TGTGCCAGCAAGGCGGGAAATCAGCCCCAGCATTTT.

This chain links TRBV11-2 with TRBJ2-5; TRBD1 matches 7 bases. Looked up from germline, CDR1 is SGHAT and CDR2 is FQNNGV. The V and J ends lost 3 bases and 0 bases, in that order; junction bases with no gene match: 4. CDR3 length: 15 residues. The CDR3 sequence: CASSLGQIYQETQYF. The CDR3 DNA is TGTGCCAGCAGCTTGGGACAGATTTACCAAGAGACCCAGTACTTC.

The rearrangement joins TRBV20-1 to TRBJ2-7, with 7 bases identical to TRBD1. From germline, CDR1 is DFQATT and CDR2 SNEGSKA (reference sequence). The CDR3 covers 16 residues. Trimming at V came to 3 bases and at J to 2 bases, leaving 13 bases not matched to a gene. The CDR3 protein is CSASAPHRDSAYEQYF. The DNA for the CDR3 is TGCAGTGCTAGTGCCCCACACAGGGACAGCGCCTACGAGCAGTACTTC.

The chain joins TRBV6-5 to TRBJ2-7, with D hard to call. The V end was cut by 6 bases, the J end by 5 bases, with 8 bases between. The CDR3 length is 11 residues. Germline-derived CDR1 and CDR2 are MNHEY and SVGAGI. The CDR3 DNA is TGTGCCAGCAGGCCCGCGGACGAGCAGTACTTC. It specifies CASRPADEQYF.

The chain uses TRBV21-1 and TRBJ1-1; the D call in the table, TRBD1, was not verified against the DNA. TRBV21-1 is a listed pseudogene. There are 15 residues in the CDR3. The CDR3 DNA reads TGTGCCAGCACCCTTGCGACAGACTTGAACACTGAAGCTTTCTTT. It translates to CASTLATDLNTEAFF.

The genes are TRBV14 and TRBJ1-2, with TRBD1 matching over 8 bases. This CDR3 spans 17 amino acids. The V segment lost 0 bases and the J segment 2 bases; nucleotides outside the gene matches: 8. Germline V gene data show CDR1 as SGHDN and CDR2 as FVKESK. DNA for the CDR3: TGTGCCAGCAGCCAAGACCCGACAGGGGATCCCAACTATGGCTACACCTTC. This sequence encodes CASSQDPTGDPNYGYTF.

The chain combines TRBV5-1 with TRBJ1-1; the match to TRBD1 covers 10 bases. The J segment lost 3 bases and the V segment lost 4 bases, leaving 9 bases of the junction unmatched. Germline assignment: CDR1 SGHRS and CDR2 YFSETQ. This CDR3 comprises 16 residues. CDR3: CASSIASGTGDTEAFF. The DNA for the CDR3 is TGCGCCAGCAGCATCGCCTCCGGGACAGGGGACACTGAAGCTTTCTTT. The full variable domain, its missing parts supplied by reference TRBV5-1 and TRBJ1-1, is KAGVTQTPRYLIKTRGQQVTLSCSPISGHRSVSWYQQTPGQGLQFLFEYFSETQRNKGNFPGRFSGRQFSNSRSEMNVSTLELGDSALYLCASSIASGTGDTEAFFGQGTRLTVV.

CDR3 loop: CASSFSGGSNTGELFF. The CDR3 nucleotides are TGTGCCAGCAGCTTTAGCGGGGGGTCTAACACCGGGGAGCTGTTTTTT. This sequence joins TRBV5-5 and TRBJ2-2; TRBD2 matches at 10 bases. Unmatched junction bases numbered 3, after V lost 2 bases and J lost 2 bases. The CDR3 length is 16 residues. Germline values: CDR1 SGHKS, CDR2 YYEKEE (reference sequence). The variable domain in full, completed from reference TRBV5-5 and TRBJ2-2, reads DAGVTQSPTHLIKTRGQQVTLRCSPISGHKSVSWYQQVLGQGPQFIFQYYEKEERGRGNFPDRFSARQFPNYSSELNVNALLLGDSALYLCASSFSGGSNTGELFFGEGSRLTVL.

The chain joins TRBV4-1 to TRBJ2-2; 8 bases fit TRBD1. The CDR3 has 16 residues. Germline V gene lookup returns CDR1 MGHRA and CDR2 YSYEKL. V dropped 0 bases and J dropped 4; count of bases not matched to a gene: 4. CDR3 sequence: CASSQDLTGGTGELFF. The CDR3 DNA is TGCGCCAGCAGCCAAGATCTCACAGGGGGCACCGGGGAGCTGTTTTTT.

CDR3 nucleotide sequence: TGTGCCAGCAGCCAAGCCGAGGACAGGAGCTATGGCTACACCTTC. Its translation: CASSQAEDRSYGYTF. This sequence joins TRBV3-1 (or the pseudogene TRBV3-2) and TRBJ1-2, with 7 bases lining up with TRBD1. Germline V lookup: CDR1 LGHDT, CDR2 YNNKEL (reference sequence). This CDR3 has 15 amino acids. V lost 1 base to trimming and J lost 4 bases; unmatched junction nucleotides: 6.

The CDR3 reads CASSGGPSGYGYTF. CDR3 coding DNA: TGTGCCAGCAGTGGGGGCCCCTCCGGCTATGGCTACACCTTC. The chain combines TRBV2 with TRBJ1-2; possible D gene TRBD1, 5 bases. Between the trimmed V and J ends, which lost 4 bases and 4 bases, there was a span of 13 bases. Germline CDR1 SNHLY, CDR2 FYNNEI. CDR3 length: 14 amino acids. The full variable domain, with the rest looked up from reference TRBV2 and TRBJ1-2, is EPEVTQTPSHQVTQMGQEVILRCVPISNHLYFYWYRQILGQKVEFLVSFYNNEISEKSEIFDDQFSVERPDGSNFTLKIRSTKLEDSAMYFCASSGGPSGYGYTFGSGTRLTVV.